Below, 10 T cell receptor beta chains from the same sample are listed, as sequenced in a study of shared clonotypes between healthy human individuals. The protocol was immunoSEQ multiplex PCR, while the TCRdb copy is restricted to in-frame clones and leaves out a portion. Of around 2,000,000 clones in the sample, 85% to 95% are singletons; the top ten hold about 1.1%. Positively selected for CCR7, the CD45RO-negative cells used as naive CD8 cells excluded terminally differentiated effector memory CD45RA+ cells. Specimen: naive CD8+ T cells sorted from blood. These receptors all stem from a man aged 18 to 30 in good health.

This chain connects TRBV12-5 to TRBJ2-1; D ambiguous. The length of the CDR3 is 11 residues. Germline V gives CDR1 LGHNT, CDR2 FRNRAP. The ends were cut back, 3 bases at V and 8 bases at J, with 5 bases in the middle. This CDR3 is CASGFKDEQFF. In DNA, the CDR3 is TGTGCTAGTGGTTTCAAGGATGAGCAGTTCTTC.

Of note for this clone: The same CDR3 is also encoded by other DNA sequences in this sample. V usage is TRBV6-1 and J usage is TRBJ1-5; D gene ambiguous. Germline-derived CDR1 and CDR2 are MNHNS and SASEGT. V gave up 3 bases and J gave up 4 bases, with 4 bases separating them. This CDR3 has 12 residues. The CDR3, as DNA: TGTGCCAGCAGTGAGGTTAATCAGCCCCAGCATTTT. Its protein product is CASSEVNQPQHF.

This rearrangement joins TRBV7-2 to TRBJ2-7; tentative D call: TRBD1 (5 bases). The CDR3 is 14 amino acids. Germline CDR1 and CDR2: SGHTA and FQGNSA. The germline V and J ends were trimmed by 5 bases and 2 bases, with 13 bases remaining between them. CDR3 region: CASSLGQKTYEQYF. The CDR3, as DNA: TGTGCCAGCAGCCTGGGGCAGAAAACCTACGAGCAGTACTTC. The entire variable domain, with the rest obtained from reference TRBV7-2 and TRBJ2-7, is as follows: GAGVSQSPSNKVTEKGKDVELRCDPISGHTALYWYRQSLGQGLEFLIYFQGNSAPDKSGLPSDRFSAERTGGSVSTLTIQRTQQEDSAVYLCASSLGQKTYEQYFGPGTRLTVT.

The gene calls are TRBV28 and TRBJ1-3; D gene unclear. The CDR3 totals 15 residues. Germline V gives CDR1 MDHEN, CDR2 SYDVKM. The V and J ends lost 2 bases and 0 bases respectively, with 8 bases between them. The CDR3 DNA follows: TGTGCCAGCAGTTTAGGGCAGTCCTCTGGAAACACCATATATTTT. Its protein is CASSLGQSSGNTIYF.

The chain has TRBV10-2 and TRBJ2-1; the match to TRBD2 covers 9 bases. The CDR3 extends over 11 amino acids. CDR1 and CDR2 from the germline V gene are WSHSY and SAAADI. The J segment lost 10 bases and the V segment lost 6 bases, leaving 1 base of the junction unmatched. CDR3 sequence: CASRSGGEQFF. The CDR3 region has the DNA TGCGCCAGCAGGAGCGGGGGGGAGCAGTTCTTC.

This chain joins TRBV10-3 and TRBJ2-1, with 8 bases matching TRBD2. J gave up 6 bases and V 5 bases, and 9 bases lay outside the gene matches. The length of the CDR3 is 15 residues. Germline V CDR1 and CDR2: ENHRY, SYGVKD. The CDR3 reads CAISRSDGGGNEQFF. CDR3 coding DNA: TGTGCCATCAGTCGCTCGGACGGGGGGGGCAATGAGCAGTTCTTC.

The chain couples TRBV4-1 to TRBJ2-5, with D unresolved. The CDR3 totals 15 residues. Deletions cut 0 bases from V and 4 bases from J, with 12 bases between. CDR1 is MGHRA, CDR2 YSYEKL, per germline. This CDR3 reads CASSQDEVGGETQYF. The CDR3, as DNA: TGCGCCAGCAGCCAAGATGAAGTTGGCGGAGAGACCCAGTACTTC.

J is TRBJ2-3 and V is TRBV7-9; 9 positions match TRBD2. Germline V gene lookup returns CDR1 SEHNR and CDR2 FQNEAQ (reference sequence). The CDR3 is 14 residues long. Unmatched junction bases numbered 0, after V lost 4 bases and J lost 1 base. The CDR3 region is CASSWTSGTDTQYF. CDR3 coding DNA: TGTGCCAGCAGCTGGACTAGCGGCACAGATACGCAGTATTTT.

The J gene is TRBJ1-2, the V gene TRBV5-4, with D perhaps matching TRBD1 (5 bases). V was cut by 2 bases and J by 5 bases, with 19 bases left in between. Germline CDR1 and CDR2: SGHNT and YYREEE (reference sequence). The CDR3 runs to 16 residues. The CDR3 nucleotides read TGTGCCAGCAGCTTCAGGGCGCTCCAGTCTGGGTATGGCTACACCTTC. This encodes CASSFRALQSGYGYTF.

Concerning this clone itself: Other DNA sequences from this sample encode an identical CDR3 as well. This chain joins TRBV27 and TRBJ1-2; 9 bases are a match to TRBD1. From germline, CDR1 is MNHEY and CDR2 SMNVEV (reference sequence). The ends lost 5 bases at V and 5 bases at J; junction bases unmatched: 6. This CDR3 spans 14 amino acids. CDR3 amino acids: CASSLVGTGYGYTF. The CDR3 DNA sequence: TGTGCCAGCAGTCTTGTCGGGACAGGGTATGGCTACACCTTC.